The 9 T cell receptor beta chains below all came from one sample that was sequenced in a study of CD8 T cells in Susac syndrome. Random hexamers served to reverse transcribe roughly 0.45 to 1 ug RNA. TCRdb re-analysed the immunoSEQ multiplex PCR reads in MiXCR, keeping a single row per CDR3 protein. The data contain about 190,000 distinct CDR3 sequences, roughly 94% of them seen just once; the ten biggest clones take up approximately 0.094%. The sample consisted of CD4+ T cells from PBMCs. Receptor source: a human donor in good health.

The chain links TRBV7-8 to TRBJ2-3; TRBD2 aligns across 12 bases. The CDR3 contains 16 residues. Germline CDR1 reads SGHVS; CDR2 reads FQNEAQ. The V gene end was trimmed by 5 bases and the J gene end by 1 base; junction bases not matched to a gene: 4. For the CDR3, the DNA is TGTGCCAGCAGCCCACGGACTAGCGGGGGCACAGATACGCAGTATTTT. This encodes CASSPRTSGGTDTQYF.

The gene calls are TRBV20-1 and TRBJ2-7, with 7 bases lining up with TRBD1. This CDR3 is built from 14 residues. Trimming cost V 5 bases and J 0 bases; bases outside gene matches: 7. Per germline, CDR1 DFQATT and CDR2 SNEGSKA (reference sequence). The CDR3 DNA is TGCAGTGCTTCTACGGACAGGAGCTCCTACGAGCAGTACGTC. It yields the protein CSASTDRSSYEQYV.

This chain connects TRBV7-9 to TRBJ1-6, with no clear D. V gave up 5 bases and J gave up 4 bases, with 12 bases separating them. This CDR3 is 15 amino acids long. CDR1 and CDR2 (germline): SEHNR, FQNEAQ (reference sequence). The CDR3 loop reads CASSAHWEYNSPLHF. CDR3 DNA sequence: TGTGCCAGCAGCGCCCATTGGGAATATAATTCACCCCTCCACTTT.

This sequence joins TRBV3-1 and TRBJ2-7; D possibly corresponds to TRBD1 (6 bases). This CDR3 has 13 residues. Trimming took 4 bases from V and 6 from J, leaving 13 bases between them. From germline, CDR1 is LGHDT and CDR2 YNNKEL (reference sequence). The CDR3 reads CASSPTGIGEQYV. DNA of the CDR3: TGTGCCAGCAGCCCAACAGGGATAGGCGAGCAGTACGTC.

The genes are TRBV29-1 and TRBJ2-1, with 7 nucleotides matching TRBD2. V trimming: 3 bases; J trimming: 2 bases; junction bases outside the gene matches: 10. CDR3 length: 16 amino acids. Germline V gives CDR1 SQVTM, CDR2 ANQGSEA. The CDR3 DNA reads TGCAGCGTTGAGGGACCCTCGGCGGGAGCCTACAATGAGCAGTTCTTC. The encoded protein is CSVEGPSAGAYNEQFF.

The chain recombines TRBV20-1 with TRBJ2-7; 7 bases map to TRBD1. This CDR3 has 15 amino acids. CDR1 DFQATT and CDR2 SNEGSKA come from the germline V gene (reference sequence). The V segment lost 2 bases and the J segment 0 bases; nucleotides outside the gene matches: 7. The CDR3 bases are TGCAGTGCTAGACATTCCGGGACAGACTCCTACGAGCAGTACTTC. Its protein product is CSARHSGTDSYEQYF.

The rearrangement uses TRBV29-1 and TRBJ1-2; D gene unclear. This CDR3 contains 12 residues. Per germline, CDR1 SQVTM and CDR2 ANQGSEA. Trimming pared 5 bases from V and 2 bases from J, leaving 9 bases between. The CDR3 protein is CSVRGVNYGYTF. CDR3 nucleotides: TGCAGCGTTCGTGGGGTAAACTATGGCTACACCTTC.

V and J are TRBV30 and TRBJ2-1; D possibly matches TRBD1 or TRBD2 (5 bases each). V shed 5 bases and J shed 10 bases, with 12 bases lying between them. Germline lookup yields CDR1 GTSNPN and CDR2 SVGIG (reference sequence). The CDR3 consists of 11 residues. This chain's CDR3 is CAWARWGEQFF. The CDR3 DNA is TGTGCCTGGGCCCGATGGGGGGAGCAGTTCTTC.

DNA for the CDR3: TGTGCCATCGGAACAGATACGCAGTATTTT. Protein: CAIGTDTQYF. V gene TRBV3-1 combines with J gene TRBJ2-3; no definite D call. Germline CDR1 is LGHDT and CDR2 is YNNKEL (reference sequence). Trimming took 10 bases from V and 3 from J, leaving 5 bases between them. The CDR3 runs 10 residues.